Detailed here is one TCR beta chain. Its matching antigen is unknown. Treatment was busulfan-fludarabine conditioning, a marrow graft, and cyclophosphamide on days +3 and +4. The sample originates from a study of T cells after posttransplantation cyclophosphamide. Study-level results: Recipient CMV seropositivity and CMV reactivation strongly tracked TRB clonality. Donor CD8+ memory clones often dominated recipient blood repertoires at later times. Skin or GI-infiltrating T cells shared few TRB sequences with blood.

Germline-derived CDR1 and CDR2 are SGHAT and FQNNGV. The CDR3 length is 13 residues. Trimming pared 7 bases from V and 1 base from J, leaving 10 bases between. The method was immunoSEQ multiplex PCR; TCRdb's version includes in-frame clones alone and lacks a portion of them. Of approximately 40,000 clones listed, around 80% are singletons. The sequencing here drew on CD4+ T cells sorted from blood, taken roughly 250 weeks after a stem cell transplant with posttransplant cyclophosphamide. The chain uses TRBV11-2 and TRBJ1-1; D remains ambiguous. The sequence was obtained from a female patient in her 40s who received an allogeneic stem cell transplant from a related donor, was CMV-positive, and had no GVHD. The T cells may partly be graft donor cells. This chain's CDR3 is CASKRVGNTEAFF. The DNA of the CDR3 is TGTGCCAGCAAACGGGTAGGGAACACTGAAGCTTTCTTT.